The 9 T cell receptor beta chains in this list originate from one sample, sequenced in a study of blood T cell repertoires in COVID-19. Sequencing was performed with immunoSEQ multiplex PCR; in TCRdb, only in-frame clones are kept and a portion is missing. The sample consists of roughly 250,000 clones, approximately 88% of them appearing once. Sequencing was performed on PBMCs or T cells enriched from blood (not recorded which). The receptor set was obtained from a woman aged 40 to 49 who had been exposed to COVID-19.

CDR3 DNA sequence: TGTGCCATCCCAGGGGGAAACATTCAGTACTTC. As protein: CAIPGGNIQYF. The chain couples TRBV21-1 to TRBJ2-4; the DNA was not compared with TRBD1, the D call given in the table. TRBV21-1 has pseudogene status. The CDR3 totals 11 residues.

This clone was seen only a few times. The chain carries TRBV3-1 (or the pseudogene TRBV3-2) and TRBJ2-7, with 7 bases aligning to TRBD1. This CDR3 comprises 14 residues. Germline V gives CDR1 LGHDT, CDR2 YNNKEL (reference sequence). V lost 11 bases, J lost 0 bases, and 10 bases stayed unmatched. The CDR3 loop reads CAGKEGDSSYEQYF. The CDR3 DNA follows: TGTGCCGGTAAAGAAGGGGACAGCTCCTACGAGCAGTACTTC.

The chain combines TRBV10-3 with TRBJ1-2; possibly TRBD1 for D (6 bases). Trimming pared 6 bases from V and 10 bases from J, leaving 15 bases between. There are 12 residues in the CDR3. Germline V lookup: CDR1 ENHRY, CDR2 SYGVKD. The chain's CDR3 is CAIRGTPRDYTF. The CDR3 DNA reads TGTGCCATCAGAGGGACACCTCGTGACTACACCTTC.

The CDR3 region has the DNA TGCAGCGTTGATAGCCCTCGGGACAACTCTGGAAACACCATATATTTT. It specifies CSVDSPRDNSGNTIYF. J is TRBJ1-3 and V is TRBV29-1, with D possibly being TRBD1 (6 bases). CDR3 length: 16 residues. The V end was cut by 3 bases, the J end by 0 bases, with 15 bases between. CDR1 is SQVTM, CDR2 ANQGSEA, per germline.

The chain combines TRBV7-9 with TRBJ1-1, with D hard to call. The CDR3 contains 15 residues. Germline lookup yields CDR1 SEHNR and CDR2 FQNEAQ (reference sequence). Deletions cut 5 bases from V and 1 base from J, with 14 bases between. CDR3 sequence: CASSARGGGNTEAFF. The CDR3 DNA reads as TGTGCCAGCAGCGCCCGGGGTGGTGGGAACACTGAAGCTTTCTTT.

The J gene is TRBJ2-3, the V gene TRBV7-8; no clear D. Germline V gene sequence: CDR1 SGHVS, CDR2 FQNEAQ. Deletions cut 5 bases from V and 4 bases from J, with 7 bases between. CDR3 length: 12 residues. This CDR3 reads CASSPYADTQYF. The CDR3 nucleotides are TGTGCCAGCAGCCCCTACGCAGATACGCAGTATTTT.

The CDR3 spells CASSLWPGRDTEAFF. In DNA, the CDR3 is TGTGCCAGCAGCTTATGGCCAGGGAGGGACACTGAAGCTTTCTTT. The V call is TRBV7-2, the J call TRBJ1-1, with D tentatively TRBD1 (5 bases). The V gene lost 2 bases and the J gene lost 3 bases, with 13 bases spanning the gap. Germline CDR1 is SGHTA and CDR2 is FQGNSA. CDR3 length: 15 residues.

This chain connects TRBV14 to TRBJ2-5, with D tentatively TRBD2 (6 bases). Germline V CDR1 and CDR2: SGHDN, FVKESK. Trimming pared 4 bases from V and 7 bases from J, leaving 13 bases between. The CDR3 loop spans 13 amino acids. This CDR3 is CASSLGTGGTQYF. CDR3 in DNA: TGTGCCAGCAGCCTTGGGACTGGGGGGACCCAGTACTTC.

The CDR3 bases are TGTGCCCGGGGGAGCAGGTTTAATGAAAAACTGTTTTTT. Encoded protein: CARGSRFNEKLFF. The genes are TRBV30 and TRBJ1-4; D is possibly TRBD1 (5 bases). Germline lookup yields CDR1 GTSNPN and CDR2 SVGIG (reference sequence). V was trimmed by 8 bases and J by 4 bases, leaving 14 bases between them. The CDR3 contains 13 residues.